The clone carrying this T cell receptor (beta chain) was picked up a small number of times. Its antigen is undetermined. TCRdb redid the calling of the reads with MiXCR, one entry per CDR3 protein. Of around 900,000 distinct CDR3 sequences detected, roughly 31% appear once; the ten largest clones hold over 10%. These data are taken from a study of T cell repertoires in cytomegalovirus infection. General study results and limits: CMV-specific TCR beta clonotypes restricted by HLA-C dominated the ex vivo response.

The clonotype comes from a human donor in good health (CMV status not recorded). Some clones in this sample may be carry-over from other donors' samples. This material consisted of cultured CD8+ T cells from PBMCs, taken from culture after CMV antigen stimulation.

This CDR3 reads CASSTVISYEQYF. In DNA, the CDR3 is TGTGCCAGCAGCACAGTCATTTCCTACGAGCAGTACTTC. The chain carries TRBV5-5 and TRBJ2-7; D is unresolved. Germline loops: CDR1 SGHKS, CDR2 YYEKEE (reference sequence). Deletions cut 4 bases from V and 1 base from J, with 9 bases between. The CDR3 has 13 residues.